This note documents a single T cell receptor (beta chain) sequence. This entry is derived from a study of blood T cell repertoires in COVID-19. Looking at the study overall: Samples of COVID-19 (acute and convalescent) were obtained from the United States, Italy and Spain. The analysed material was cDNA or gDNA that came from T cells, B-cell-depleted T cells, or PBMCs.

Original analysis: Amplification of reference gene primers provided the estimated nucleated cell counts. The repertoire was sequenced with immunoSEQ multiplex PCR; TCRdb's copy has only in-frame clones and lacks some. The V and J calls and clone size come from that table; D and trimming were worked out from the DNA. The table lists 200,000 to 250,000 clones, 88% of them singletons. The CDR3 consists of 15 residues. The V gene's germline CDR1 is SNHLY and CDR2 FYNNEI. Trimming cost V 4 bases and J 6 bases; bases outside gene matches: 2. The chain has TRBV2 and TRBJ1-6; 11 bases are shared with TRBD1. This TCR derives from a man in his sixties or seventies with acute or convalescent COVID-19. What was sequenced was peripheral blood. CDR3: CASSAGTGGNSPLHF. The CDR3 region has the DNA TGTGCCAGCAGTGCGGGGACAGGGGGTAATTCACCCCTCCACTTT.